The next 25 T cell receptor beta chains were all read from a single sample in a study of blood T cell repertoires in COVID-19. Measured with immunoSEQ multiplex PCR; TCRdb has only the in-frame clones, and not every one. Among 250,000 to 350,000 clones, 87% were seen once, and the ten largest hold 2.2%. The sequenced material came from peripheral blood. Source of these receptors: a woman between 45 and 65 years old who had recovered from COVID-19.

The table lists this clone with a few counts. Other DNA sequences in the same sample also yield this CDR3. In DNA, the CDR3 is TGTGCCAGCAGTTACGAAGCGGGCGCGGGAGGCTACACCTTC. Translated: CASSYEAGAGGYTF. The chain combines TRBV6-5 with TRBJ1-2; the D is unclear. Looked up from germline, CDR1 is MNHEY and CDR2 is SVGAGI. V shed 2 bases and J shed 8 bases, with 15 bases lying between them. This CDR3 spans 14 amino acids.

This clone was seen only a few times. The V call is TRBV12-2, the J call TRBJ1-1; the D call of TRBD1 is as the table states it, not checked on the DNA. TRBV12-2 constitutes a pseudogene. The CDR3 length is 15 residues. The CDR3 region is CASRSGGDMNTEAFF. CDR3 nucleotide sequence: TGTGCAAGTCGCTCAGGGGGTGACATGAACACTGAAGCTTTCTTT.

The chain carries TRBV12-3 or TRBV12-4 and TRBJ2-1; D unclear. This CDR3 is built from 12 residues. Trimming took off 0 bases at V and 12 bases at J, with 9 bases between the two ends. In nucleotides, the CDR3 is TGTGCCAGCAGTTTAGCGTTTCGGGTGCAGTTCTTC. It translates to CASSLAFRVQFF.

The chain carries TRBV5-1 and TRBJ1-2; TRBD1 agrees at 7 bases. The CDR3 is made up of 12 amino acids. The germline CDR1 and CDR2 sequences are SGHRS and YFSETQ. V lost 5 bases to trimming and J lost 2 bases; unmatched junction nucleotides: 0. The DNA for the CDR3 is TGCGCCAGCAGGACAGGGAACTATGGCTACACCTTC. Amino acid sequence: CASRTGNYGYTF.

The chain carries TRBV29-1 and TRBJ1-1, with 7 bases identical to TRBD1. Germline-derived CDR1 and CDR2 are SQVTM and ANQGSEA. The CDR3 runs to 15 residues. J lost 4 bases, V lost 3 bases, and 11 bases had no gene match. The CDR3 bases are TGCAGCGTTGACAGGGGGGCAGGCCGGGGCACTGAAGCTTTCTTT. Translation gives CSVDRGAGRGTEAFF.

The chain employs TRBV28 and TRBJ2-1; 8 positions agree with TRBD2. The CDR3 is made up of 20 amino acids. The germline V gene has CDR1 MDHEN and CDR2 SYDVKM. V was clipped by 5 bases and J by 8 bases; unmatched bases: 26. This CDR3 is CASSTHQYPSRAAGGDEQFF. CDR3 nucleotide sequence: TGTGCCAGCAGTACACACCAATACCCTTCTAGGGCGGCGGGGGGCGATGAGCAGTTCTTC. Full variable domain (remainder filled in from reference TRBV28 and TRBJ2-1): DVKVTQSSRYLVKRTGEKVFLECVQDMDHENMFWYRQDPGLGLRLIYFSYDVKMKEKGDIPEGYSVSREKKERFSLILESASTNQTSMYLCASSTHQYPSRAAGGDEQFFGPGTRLTVL.

Worth noting for this clone: The sample contains more than one DNA sequence encoding this CDR3. The rearrangement uses TRBV5-1 and TRBJ2-2, with TRBD1 matching 7 bases. CDR3 length: 15 residues. Germline loops: CDR1 SGHRS, CDR2 YFSETQ. V shed 0 bases, J shed 4 bases, and the junction held 3 bases outside the gene matches. CDR3 DNA: TGCGCCAGCAGCTTGGGAGCAGGGGGCACCGGGGAGCTGTTTTTT. This sequence encodes CASSLGAGGTGELFF.

The V and J genes are TRBV27 and TRBJ1-1, with a tentative D call TRBD1 (5 bases). The CDR3 length is 14 residues. Trimming left V 1 base short and J 5 bases short, with 11 bases between. The germline V gene encodes CDR1 MNHEY and CDR2 SMNVEV (reference sequence). CDR3 protein: CASSLYLRGTEAFF. The CDR3 nucleotides read TGTGCCAGCAGTTTATATCTTAGGGGAACTGAAGCTTTCTTT.

Here the CDR3 DNA reads TGTGCCAGCAGCCCCTTAGAGGGTTCGAACGAGCAGTACTTC. It codes for CASSPLEGSNEQYF. The chain couples TRBV4-2 to TRBJ2-7; the D gene is possibly TRBD2 (5 bases). V lost 4 bases, J lost 5 bases, and 15 bases lay in between. Germline CDR1 LGHNA, CDR2 YNFKEQ. This CDR3 has 14 amino acids.

The chain recombines TRBV2 with TRBJ1-1; 8 bases are a match to TRBD1. The CDR3 totals 13 residues. CDR1 is SNHLY and CDR2 is FYNNEI in the germline V gene. V gave up 6 bases and J gave up 2 bases; unmatched junction bases: 2. CDR3 DNA sequence: TGTGCCAGCAGGGACAGGGTTAACACTGAAGCTTTCTTT. Residues: CASRDRVNTEAFF.

This sequence joins TRBV5-5 and TRBJ1-2, with D possibly matching TRBD1 (5 bases). Looked up from germline, CDR1 is SGHKS and CDR2 is YYEKEE (reference sequence). The CDR3 runs 16 residues. V was trimmed by 0 bases and J by 1 base, leaving 13 bases between them. DNA of the CDR3: TGTGCCAGCAGCTTGGCCCCAGGGCAGGGTAACTATGGCTACACCTTC. Residues: CASSLAPGQGNYGYTF.

The CDR3 loop is CASSVMDRLSGNTIYF. The CDR3 DNA sequence: TGTGCCAGCAGCGTAATGGACAGGCTCTCTGGAAACACCATATATTTT. This chain uses TRBV9 with TRBJ1-3, with 7 bases fitting TRBD1. Per germline, CDR1 SGDLS and CDR2 YYNGEE. This CDR3 contains 16 residues. Unmatched junction bases numbered 4, after V lost 1 base and J lost 0 bases.

This clone was seen only once. The CDR3 DNA sequence: TGTGCCACCAAGGGGGGGGCCGGGGAGACCCAGTACTTC. Its translation: CATKGGAGETQYF. The J gene is TRBJ2-5, the V gene TRBV6-5; possibly TRBD2 for D (7 bases). Trimming stripped 10 bases from V and 5 bases from J, with 17 bases between. The CDR3 contains 13 residues. Per the germline V gene, CDR1 is MNHEY and CDR2 is SVGAGI.

The rearrangement links TRBV5-4 to TRBJ1-2, with TRBD1 identical over 7 bases. The CDR3 consists of 13 residues. Germline CDR1 is SGHNT and CDR2 is YYREEE (reference sequence). With 2 bases clipped from V and 6 bases from J, the junction kept 4 bases outside the gene matches. The CDR3 bases are TGTGCCAGCAGCTTCGCCGGGACAGATGGCTACACCTTC. Amino acid sequence: CASSFAGTDGYTF.

This sequence joins TRBV6-2 or TRBV6-3 and TRBJ2-5; TRBD2 aligns across 7 bases. With 4 bases clipped from V and 3 bases from J, the junction kept 11 bases outside the gene matches. This CDR3 is 16 amino acids long. Looked up from germline, CDR1 is MNHEY and CDR2 is SVGEGT. Here the CDR3 DNA reads TGTGCCAGCAGTTCGCCGGTGAGCCGGGGGGAAGAGACCCAGTACTTC. The encoded protein is CASSSPVSRGEETQYF.

DNA for the CDR3: TGTGCCAGCAGCGTAGGGCCTAGCGGGATAACCGGGGAGCTGTTTTTT. Amino acid sequence: CASSVGPSGITGELFF. This sequence joins TRBV9 and TRBJ2-2, with TRBD2 matching over 9 bases. With 0 bases clipped from V and 5 bases from J, the junction kept 5 bases outside the gene matches. Germline assignment: CDR1 SGDLS and CDR2 YYNGEE. This CDR3 has 16 residues.

V gene TRBV30 combines with J gene TRBJ1-2; no definite D call. Trimming removed 0 bases from V and 4 bases from J, with 9 bases in between. The CDR3 has 13 residues. Per germline, CDR1 GTSNPN and CDR2 SVGIG (reference sequence). The CDR3 DNA reads as TGTGCCTGGAGTGTACGGTTTACCTATGGCTACACCTTC. Translated, it gives CAWSVRFTYGYTF. The variable domain in full, with the rest retrieved from reference TRBV30 and TRBJ1-2, is SQTIHQWPATLVQPVGSPLSLECTVEGTSNPNLYWYRQAAGRGLQLLFYSVGIGQISSEVPQNLSASRPQDRQFILSSKKLLLSDSGFYLCAWSVRFTYGYTFGSGTRLTVV.

This chain uses TRBV4-3 with TRBJ2-6; no definite D call. V lost 0 bases, J lost 0 bases, and 6 bases lay in between. The CDR3 is 16 residues long. CDR1 LGHNA and CDR2 YSLEER come from the germline V gene. This chain's CDR3 is CASSQDASSGANVLTF. CDR3 sequence (DNA): TGCGCCAGCAGCCAAGATGCCAGCTCTGGGGCCAACGTCCTGACTTTC.

In DNA, the CDR3 is TGTGCCAGCAGCGTAGAGGGGTCCTACGAGCAGTACTTC. Its translation is CASSVEGSYEQYF. The rearrangement uses TRBV9 and TRBJ2-7, with D maybe TRBD1 (5 bases). Trimming stripped 0 bases from V and 1 base from J, with 5 bases between. The CDR3 length is 13 residues. Germline CDR1 SGDLS, CDR2 YYNGEE.

The J gene is TRBJ1-2, the V gene TRBV6-5; 9 bases map to TRBD1. Germline CDR1 MNHEY, CDR2 SVGAGI. V lost 2 bases to trimming and J lost 8 bases; unmatched junction nucleotides: 3. The CDR3 totals 13 residues. CDR3 in amino acids: CASSYTTGGGYTF. The DNA of the CDR3 is TGTGCCAGCAGTTACACCACAGGGGGCGGCTACACCTTC.

The chain combines TRBV6-5 with TRBJ1-1; D is ambiguous. Germline V gene sequence: CDR1 MNHEY, CDR2 SVGAGI. Trimming shortened V by 6 bases and J by 2 bases, and 13 bases separated the two germline ends. The CDR3 covers 14 residues. The CDR3 spells CASSRLGRNTEAFF. CDR3 in DNA: TGTGCCAGCAGCCGCCTTGGGCGAAACACTGAAGCTTTCTTT.

The V call is TRBV7-3, the J call TRBJ1-1; D call uncertain. Trimming shortened V by 5 bases and J by 1 base, and 8 bases separated the two germline ends. Germline CDR1 SGHTA, CDR2 FQGTGA. CDR3 size: 13 residues. CDR3 DNA sequence: TGTGCCAGCAGCCCGGTTACGAACACTGAAGCTTTCTTT. It is translated as CASSPVTNTEAFF.

This clone was picked up one time. CDR3 bases: TGTGCCAGCAGTTACAGCCAGGGGCCTTTGGGCACTGAAGCTTTCTTT. This sequence encodes CASSYSQGPLGTEAFF. The chain recombines TRBV6-5 with TRBJ1-1; D may be TRBD1 (6 bases). Germline V lookup: CDR1 MNHEY, CDR2 SVGAGI. This CDR3 comprises 16 residues. V was cut by 2 bases and J by 4 bases, with 17 bases left in between.

In this sample, this clone turned up once. This sequence joins TRBV14 and TRBJ1-3, with D unclear. Germline CDR1 reads SGHDN; CDR2 reads FVKESK. CDR3 length equals 16 residues. The V end lost 0 bases, the J end lost 0 bases, and 9 bases lay between the germline ends. In DNA form, the CDR3 reads TGTGCCAGCAGCCAAGACGGGGTCCACTCTGGAAACACCATATATTTT. Translation: CASSQDGVHSGNTIYF. Full variable domain (outside the CDR3, taken from reference TRBV14 and TRBJ1-3): EAGVTQFPSHSVIEKGQTVTLRCDPISGHDNLYWYRRVMGKEIKFLLHFVKESKQDESGMPNNRFLAERTGGTYSTLKVQPAELEDSGVYFCASSQDGVHSGNTIYFGEGSWLTVV.

This chain connects TRBV14 to TRBJ1-1, with D possibly matching TRBD1 (5 bases). Per the germline V gene, CDR1 is SGHDN and CDR2 is FVKESK. The CDR3 sequence is 14 residues long. The ends were cut back, 4 bases at V and 5 bases at J, with 14 bases in the middle. The CDR3 region is CASSRPGRGTEAFF. Here the CDR3 DNA reads TGTGCCAGCAGCCGACCGGGCCGGGGGACTGAAGCTTTCTTT.